The entry below describes one T cell receptor beta chain. Its antigen specificity is not known. Per-base quality was not reported, and no clone a single base away is much larger than it. The germline V gene sets CDR1 to SGHAT and CDR2 to FQNNGV. Reading from cysteine to phenylalanine, the CDR3 counts 13 amino acids. Of all the DNA, just the CDR3 is kept, 39 bases in frame from base 1. The junction carries 8 bases between V and J, which are trimmed by 3 bases and 5 bases respectively. TCRbeta CDR3 regions were amplified from genomic DNA by means of the immunoSEQ Assay, a bias-controlled multiplex PCR. Per the authors' processing: Within the assay, amplification of reference gene primers was used to estimate how many nucleated cells each sample contained. Sequence reads were collapsed and filtered to measure the absolute abundance of every unique TCRbeta CDR3 rearrangement. For each sample, productive Simpson clonality was calculated by taking the square root of Simpson's diversity index across productive rearrangements. As stored in TCRdb, this immuneACCESS dataset retains in-frame rearrangements with V and J assigned. A fraction of the clones does not appear; measured against another copy, unresolved V genes explain less than half of the discrepancy, and the remainder lacks a known reason. For V, J and clone size, that table is used; D and trimming come from the DNA. For this sample the table gives nearly 45,000 clones, of which around 80% were detected only once. The ten top clones hold more than 13% of the sample.

The sample belongs to a study of blood T cell repertoires in COVID-19 (dated by TCRdb to about 2020). Background on the whole study: The collaborator samples originated in the United States, Italy and Spain and spanned the acute and convalescent phases of COVID-19. The prospective study material was composed of cDNA or gDNA derived from T cells, B-cell-depleted T cells, or PBMCs. Subjects who had been exposed to COVID-19, were actively infected with it, or had recovered from it provided the deeply sampled blood TCRbeta repertoires that made up the dataset. A freely available public database, intended as a resource for researchers studying the immune response to SARS-CoV-2, is where the repertoires were released. Samples were obtained from the ongoing ImmuneRACE study (first 160 participants) and from approximately 1,200 subjects provided by 6 global collaborators. The sample metadata nearly always contained a de-identified subject ID, COVID-19 status, age in years and sex. Where HLA class I and class II types were available, the types were taken from metadata supplied by the sample provider, not from assay-based typing.

Each collaborating institution followed its own protocols to collect whole blood in K2EDTA tubes. For TCRbeta analysis, collaborator samples were shipped as frozen whole blood, as isolated PBMCs, or as DNA extracted from either sample type. Study-wide conclusions, independent of this receptor: The amount of clinical and demographic metadata varied by source and participant and was provided uncurated.

This receptor was taken from a human donor in a cohort sampled during active COVID-19. The source material was peripheral blood. The sequence is built from TRBV11-2 and TRBJ1-5, with the D gene not confidently named. The CDR3 corresponds to CASSFVRDQPQHF. The DNA sequence is as follows: TGTGCCAGCAGCTTCGTCCGCGATCAGCCCCAGCATTTT.